This TCR beta chain appears in the sequencing data of a study of CD8+CD57+ T cells in acquired aplastic anemia. Study outcomes and limitations: Between the patient and control groups, CD8+ Simpson's diversity did not differ significantly. Some 29 shared CD8+ CDR3s appeared highly expressed within patients' immunodominant clones.

Sequenced patients had shown CD8+CD57+ cell expansion by flow cytometry. The template used for profiling TCR beta VDJ and CDR3 was genomic DNA. TCRdb reprocessed the reads via MiXCR and lists one record per CDR3 protein. The sample has around 200,000 distinct CDR3 sequences, about 50% seen once. Concerning this clonotype: Its antigen is still unknown.

Trimming left V 4 bases short and J 7 bases short, with 17 bases between. Germline loops: CDR1 MGHRA, CDR2 YSYEKL. The CDR3 extends over 14 amino acids. The sequenced material came from sorted CD4+, CD8+, or CD8+CD57+ T cells (not recorded which) from PBMCs. This TCR was sampled from a human donor with aplastic anemia. V usage is TRBV4-1 and J usage is TRBJ2-7; D is possibly TRBD1 (7 bases). CDR3 protein: CASSPGVGTEEQYF. The DNA of the CDR3 is TGCGCCAGCAGCCCGGGAGTGGGGACAGAAGAGCAGTACTTC.